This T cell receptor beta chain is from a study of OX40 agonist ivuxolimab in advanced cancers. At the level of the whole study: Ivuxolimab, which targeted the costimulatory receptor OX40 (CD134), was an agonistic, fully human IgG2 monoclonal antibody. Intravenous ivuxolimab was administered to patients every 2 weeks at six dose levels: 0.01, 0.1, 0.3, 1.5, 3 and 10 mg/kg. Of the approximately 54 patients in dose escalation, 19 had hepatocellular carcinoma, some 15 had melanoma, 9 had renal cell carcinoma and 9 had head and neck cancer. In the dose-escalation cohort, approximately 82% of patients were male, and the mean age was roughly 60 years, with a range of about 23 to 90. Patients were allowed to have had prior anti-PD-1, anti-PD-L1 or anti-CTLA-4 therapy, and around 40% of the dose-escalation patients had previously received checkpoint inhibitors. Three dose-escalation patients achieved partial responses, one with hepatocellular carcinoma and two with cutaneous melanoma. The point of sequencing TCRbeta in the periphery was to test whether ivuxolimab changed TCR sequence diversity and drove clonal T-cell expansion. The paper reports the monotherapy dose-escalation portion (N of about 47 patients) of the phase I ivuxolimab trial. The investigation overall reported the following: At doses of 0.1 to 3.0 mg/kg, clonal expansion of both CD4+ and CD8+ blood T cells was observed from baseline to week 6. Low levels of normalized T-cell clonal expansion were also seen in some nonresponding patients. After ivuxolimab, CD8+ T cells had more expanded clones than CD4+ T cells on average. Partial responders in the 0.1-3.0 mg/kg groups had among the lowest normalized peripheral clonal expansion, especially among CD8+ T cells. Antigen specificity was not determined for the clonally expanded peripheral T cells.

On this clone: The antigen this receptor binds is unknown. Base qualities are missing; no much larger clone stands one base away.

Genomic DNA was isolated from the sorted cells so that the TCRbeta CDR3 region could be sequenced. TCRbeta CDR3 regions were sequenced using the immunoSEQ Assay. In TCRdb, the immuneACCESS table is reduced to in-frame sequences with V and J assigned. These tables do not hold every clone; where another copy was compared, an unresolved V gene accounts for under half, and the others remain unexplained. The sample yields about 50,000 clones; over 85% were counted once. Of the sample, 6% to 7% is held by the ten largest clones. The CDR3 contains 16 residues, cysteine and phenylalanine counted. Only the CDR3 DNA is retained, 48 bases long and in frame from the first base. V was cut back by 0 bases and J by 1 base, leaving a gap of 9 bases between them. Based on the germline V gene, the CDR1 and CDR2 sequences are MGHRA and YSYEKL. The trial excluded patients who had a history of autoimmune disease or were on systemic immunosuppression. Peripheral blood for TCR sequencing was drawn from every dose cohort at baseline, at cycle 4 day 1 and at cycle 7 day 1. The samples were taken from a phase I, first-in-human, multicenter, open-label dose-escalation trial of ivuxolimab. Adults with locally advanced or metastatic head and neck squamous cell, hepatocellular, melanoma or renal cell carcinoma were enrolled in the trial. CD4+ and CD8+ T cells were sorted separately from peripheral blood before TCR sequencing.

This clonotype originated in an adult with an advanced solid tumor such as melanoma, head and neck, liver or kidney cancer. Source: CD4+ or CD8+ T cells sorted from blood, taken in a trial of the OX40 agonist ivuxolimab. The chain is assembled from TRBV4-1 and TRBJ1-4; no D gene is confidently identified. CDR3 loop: CASSQEDWGTNEKLFF. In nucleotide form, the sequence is TGCGCCAGCAGCCAAGAAGATTGGGGAACTAATGAAAAACTGTTTTTT.